The 8 T cell receptor beta chains given below trace back to one sample, sequenced in a study of Graves' ophthalmopathy and Graves' hyperthyroidism (dated by TCRdb to between 2017 and 2018). Sequencing instrument: Illumina HiSeq 2000. TCR beta CDR3 regions were amplified from RNA transcripts for repertoire sequencing. A first-round RT-PCR used HTBI primers with the Qiagen OneStep RT-PCR kit, followed by a second-round multiplex PCR, size selection and purification. TCRdb redid the processing of the public reads, applying fastp at Q25 and MiXCR, and retained in-frame beta chains. Under each unique CDR3 protein, matching rows form one entry showing the most common genes and DNA. Recorded for this sample are hundreds of thousands of distinct CDR3 sequences; about a fifth of them occurred a single time. The top ten clones comprise roughly 6.9% of the sample. The sample comprised peripheral blood. The receptors shown here come from a young woman with stable Graves' hyperthyroidism. Some clones in this sample may be carry-over from other donors' samples. Donor details come from another sample of the same person, matched by shared clones.

This clonotype was seen a handful of times. In nucleotides, the CDR3 is TGCAGTGCTAGCGGGGACAAAATTCGTTTAGGCAATCAGCCCCAGCATTTT. Translating gives CSASGDKIRLGNQPQHF. The chain joins TRBV20-1 to TRBJ1-5, with a tentative D call TRBD1 (6 bases). CDR1 and CDR2 (germline): DFQATT, SNEGSKA (reference sequence). The CDR3 length is 17 residues. V lost 3 bases to trimming and J lost 2 bases, with 20 bases between them.

This clonotype was seen repeatedly, ten times or more. This rearrangement joins TRBV4-1 to TRBJ2-7; 10 bases are a match to TRBD2. Germline values: CDR1 MGHRA, CDR2 YSYEKL. The CDR3 sequence is 16 residues long. The V segment lost 3 bases and the J segment 2 bases; nucleotides outside the gene matches: 7. The CDR3 coding sequence is TGCGCCAGCAGCCACCCAACTAGCGGGGCCCCCTACGAGCAGTACTTC. It encodes CASSHPTSGAPYEQYF.

This clonotype occurred many times. The chain couples TRBV20-1 to TRBJ2-7; the D is unclear. This CDR3 comprises 14 residues. Trimming pared 3 bases from V and 0 bases from J, leaving 12 bases between. Germline V CDR1 and CDR2: DFQATT, SNEGSKA (reference sequence). CDR3 region: CSASSAEASYEQYF. In nucleotides, the CDR3 is TGCAGTGCTAGTTCGGCAGAAGCCTCCTACGAGCAGTACTTC.

This clonotype has a handful of counts. The chain joins TRBV6-1 to TRBJ2-5, with D perhaps TRBD2 (5 bases). Germline V gene data show CDR1 as MNHNS and CDR2 as SASEGT. Trimming stripped 5 bases from V and 5 bases from J, with 15 bases between. This CDR3 is built from 14 residues. CDR3 sequence (DNA): TGTGCCAGCAGTCTTACCGGGGTGGGGGAGACCCAGTACTTC. Residues: CASSLTGVGETQYF.

This clonotype occurred many times. Here the CDR3 reads CASSLFPGQGSNQPQHF. Here the CDR3 DNA reads TGTGCCAGCAGCCTGTTTCCGGGACAGGGTTCCAATCAGCCCCAGCATTTT. This sequence joins TRBV11-2 and TRBJ1-5; TRBD1 aligns across 9 bases. Germline values: CDR1 SGHAT, CDR2 FQNNGV. V was clipped by 5 bases and J by 3 bases; unmatched bases: 11. The CDR3 has 17 residues.

At least ten counts were recorded for this clonotype. The rearrangement joins TRBV6-1 to TRBJ2-7, with a possible D match to TRBD2 (5 bases). This CDR3 region has 13 residues. Trimming shortened V by 10 bases and J by 5 bases, and 18 bases separated the two germline ends. Germline CDR1 MNHNS, CDR2 SASEGT. The CDR3 is CATRPVGKNEQYF. DNA for the CDR3: TGTGCCACCAGGCCAGTCGGGAAAAACGAGCAGTACTTC.

This clonotype was counted at least ten times. This rearrangement joins TRBV6-5 to TRBJ1-1, with a tentative D call TRBD1 (6 bases). V was shortened by 0 bases and J by 3 bases, with 14 bases between the two germline ends. Per the germline V gene, CDR1 is MNHEY and CDR2 is SVGAGI. The length of the CDR3 is 16 residues. The CDR3 loop reads CASSYSSGGADTEAFF. CDR3 in DNA: TGTGCCAGCAGTTACTCGTCGGGGGGGGCGGACACTGAAGCTTTCTTT.

This clonotype appeared many times. The chain employs TRBV12-3 or TRBV12-4 and TRBJ1-1, with a tentative D call TRBD1 (5 bases). This CDR3 region has 15 residues. V dropped 3 bases and J dropped 3 bases, with 14 bases sitting between them. The CDR3 protein is CASSFSPTGYTEAFF. CDR3 DNA: TGTGCCAGCAGTTTTTCGCCCACAGGTTACACTGAAGCTTTCTTT.